This T cell receptor beta chain came from a study of T cell responses to AZD1222 COVID-19 vaccine. TCRdb keeps only in-frame clones here, not all; method: immunoSEQ multiplex PCR. The repertoire holds about 190,000 clones, with 87% as singletons. Study-wide points: There were mostly white British donors and more females than males, and clonal diversity was possibly underestimated. Spike-specific TCR breadth and depth were elevated following two AZD1222 doses. The study sampled repertoires only after the peak T cell response.

Of note for this clone: As yet, its antigen is unknown.

This CDR3 comprises 12 residues. Germline CDR1 SQVTM, CDR2 ANQGSEA. Germline trimming cut 7 bases from V and 9 bases from J; bases unmatched to any gene: 4. This receptor was obtained from an adult in good health. The chain employs TRBV29-1 and TRBJ2-1, with TRBD2 matching 12 bases. Sample: peripheral blood, taken on day 0 of MenACWY control vaccination. This chain's CDR3 is CSGRLAGAEQFF. In DNA form, the CDR3 reads TGCAGCGGAAGACTAGCGGGAGCTGAGCAGTTCTTC.